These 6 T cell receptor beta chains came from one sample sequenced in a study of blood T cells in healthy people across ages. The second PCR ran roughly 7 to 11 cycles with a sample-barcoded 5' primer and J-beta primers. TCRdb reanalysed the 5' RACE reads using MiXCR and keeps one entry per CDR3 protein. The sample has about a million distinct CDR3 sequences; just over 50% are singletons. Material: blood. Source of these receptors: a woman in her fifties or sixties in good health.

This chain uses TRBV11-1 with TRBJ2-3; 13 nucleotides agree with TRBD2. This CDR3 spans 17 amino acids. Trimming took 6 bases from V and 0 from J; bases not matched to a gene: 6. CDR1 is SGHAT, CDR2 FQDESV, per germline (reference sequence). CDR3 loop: CASSPGLAGLSTDTQYF. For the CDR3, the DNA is TGTGCCAGCAGTCCGGGACTAGCGGGACTGAGCACAGATACGCAGTATTTT.

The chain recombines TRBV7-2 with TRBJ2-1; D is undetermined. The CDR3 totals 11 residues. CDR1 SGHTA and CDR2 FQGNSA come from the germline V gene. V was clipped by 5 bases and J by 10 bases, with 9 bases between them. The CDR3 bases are TGTGCCAGCAGCACGACCGGCGAGCAGTTCTTC. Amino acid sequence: CASSTTGEQFF.

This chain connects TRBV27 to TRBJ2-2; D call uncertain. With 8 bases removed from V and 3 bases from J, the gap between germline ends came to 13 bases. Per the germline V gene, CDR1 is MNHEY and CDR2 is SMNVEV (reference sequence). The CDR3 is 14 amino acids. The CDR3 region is CASGESWYTGELFF. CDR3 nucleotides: TGTGCCAGCGGTGAGTCGTGGTACACCGGGGAGCTGTTTTTT.

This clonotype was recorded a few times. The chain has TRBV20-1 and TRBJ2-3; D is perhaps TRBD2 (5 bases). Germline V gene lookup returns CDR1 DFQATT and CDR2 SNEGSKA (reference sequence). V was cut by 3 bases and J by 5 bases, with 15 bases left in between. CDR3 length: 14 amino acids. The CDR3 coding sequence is TGCAGTGCTAGGGGTATCGTAGGAGGAGATACGCAGTATTTT. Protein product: CSARGIVGGDTQYF.

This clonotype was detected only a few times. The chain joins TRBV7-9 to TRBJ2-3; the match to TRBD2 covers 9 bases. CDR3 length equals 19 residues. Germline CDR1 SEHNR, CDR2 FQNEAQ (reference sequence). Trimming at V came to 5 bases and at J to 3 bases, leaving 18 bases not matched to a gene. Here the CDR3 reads CASSPASSHSGRATDTQYF. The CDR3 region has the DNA TGTGCCAGCAGCCCGGCGTCCAGTCATAGCGGGAGAGCTACAGATACGCAGTATTTT.

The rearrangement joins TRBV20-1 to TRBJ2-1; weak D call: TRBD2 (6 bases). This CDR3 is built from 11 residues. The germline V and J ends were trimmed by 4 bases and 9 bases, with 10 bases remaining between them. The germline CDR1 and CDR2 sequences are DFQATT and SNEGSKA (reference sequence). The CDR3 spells CSATMRGEQFF. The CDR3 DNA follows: TGCAGTGCTACTATGCGGGGTGAGCAGTTCTTC.